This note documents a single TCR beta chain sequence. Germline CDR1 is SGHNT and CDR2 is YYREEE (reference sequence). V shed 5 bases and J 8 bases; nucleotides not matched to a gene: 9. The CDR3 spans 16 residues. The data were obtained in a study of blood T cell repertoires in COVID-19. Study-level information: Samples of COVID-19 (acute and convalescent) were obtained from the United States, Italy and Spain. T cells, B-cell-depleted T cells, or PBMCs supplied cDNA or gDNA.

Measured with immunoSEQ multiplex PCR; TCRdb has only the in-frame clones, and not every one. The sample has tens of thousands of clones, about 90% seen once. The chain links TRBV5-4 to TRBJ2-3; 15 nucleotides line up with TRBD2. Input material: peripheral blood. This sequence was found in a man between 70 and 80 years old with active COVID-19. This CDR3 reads CASRPGTSGGKGTQYF. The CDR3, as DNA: TGTGCCAGCAGACCCGGGACTAGCGGGGGGAAGGGTACGCAGTATTTT.